Listed below are T cell receptor beta chains from one sample, sequenced in a study of cytomegalovirus exposure and HLA in healthy donors. The repertoire was sequenced with immunoSEQ multiplex PCR; TCRdb's copy has only in-frame clones and lacks some. The repertoire has 80,000 to 100,000 clones, 70% of them found once; the top ten carry about 2.5%. Sequenced input: PBMCs. These receptors all come from a man aged 50 to 60 in good health and CMV-seronegative. Both conserved end residues are part of each CDR3. The order of the fields is clone size, D gene, J gene, V gene, CDR3 length, CDR3 DNA, CDR3 protein. A D gene is named only where the DNA matches it firmly. A clone size is listed for some rows: how often the clone was seen (once, few, many), or a class if it is expanded.

abundance: NA
d_gene: NA
j_gene: TRBJ1-3
v_gene: TRBV6-1
len: 13
CDR3nt: TGTGCCAGCAGATTTCTACAGGGAAACACCATATATTTT
CDR3aa: CASRFLQGNTIYF

abundance: NA
d_gene: TRBD2
j_gene: TRBJ2-1
v_gene: TRBV5-4
len: 15
CDR3nt: TGTGCCAGCAGTTCTACTAGCGGGGGAAACAATGAGCAGTTCTTC
CDR3aa: CASSSTSGGNNEQFF

abundance: NA
d_gene: NA
j_gene: TRBJ2-1
v_gene: TRBV4-3
len: 13
CDR3nt: TGCGCCAGCAGCCAAGTCACTTACAATGAGCAGTTCTTC
CDR3aa: CASSQVTYNEQFF

abundance: NA
d_gene: TRBD2
j_gene: TRBJ2-3
v_gene: TRBV4-1
len: 18
CDR3nt: TGCGCCAGCAGCCAAGGTACCCGGACTAGCGGGAACACAGATACGCAGTATTTT
CDR3aa: CASSQGTRTSGNTDTQYF

abundance: NA
d_gene: NA
j_gene: TRBJ2-5
v_gene: TRBV4-1
len: 14
CDR3nt: TGCGCCAGCAGTGATATAGCCCTCCAAGAGACCCAGTACTTC
CDR3aa: CASSDIALQETQYF

abundance: NA
d_gene: TRBD1
j_gene: TRBJ1-1
v_gene: TRBV19
len: 17
CDR3nt: TGTGCCAGTACCATATCAAGGCAGGGGGCTTTTAACACTGAAGCTTTCTTT
CDR3aa: CASTISRQGAFNTEAFF

abundance: few
d_gene: NA
j_gene: TRBJ2-1
v_gene: TRBV2
len: 16
CDR3nt: TGTGCCAGCAGTTCCCAGCGACCGGCGGGATACAATGAGCAGTTCTTC
CDR3aa: CASSSQRPAGYNEQFF

abundance: few
d_gene: NA
j_gene: TRBJ1-4
v_gene: TRBV6-5
len: 14
CDR3nt: TGTGCCAGCAGTGGGTCTTTAGGGGTTGAAAAACTGTTTTTT
CDR3aa: CASSGSLGVEKLFF

abundance: NA
d_gene: TRBD1
j_gene: TRBJ1-5
v_gene: TRBV7-9
len: 16
CDR3nt: TGTGCCAGCAGCGCCGGGACAGGGGCGAGCAATCAGCCCCAGCATTTT
CDR3aa: CASSAGTGASNQPQHF

abundance: NA
d_gene: TRBD2
j_gene: TRBJ2-7
v_gene: TRBV7-9
len: 18
CDR3nt: TGTGCCAGCGCTAAGAGAAACCGTGGCCTAGCGGGAGCCTACGAGCAGTACTTC
CDR3aa: CASAKRNRGLAGAYEQYF

abundance: NA
d_gene: NA
j_gene: TRBJ2-7
v_gene: TRBV13
len: 11
CDR3nt: TGTGCCAGCAGCTACAACTACGAGCAGTACTTC
CDR3aa: CASSYNYEQYF

abundance: NA
d_gene: TRBD1
j_gene: TRBJ1-4
v_gene: TRBV2
len: 15
CDR3nt: TGTGCCAGCAGTGATCCGGGACAGGGACATGAAAAACTGTTTTTT
CDR3aa: CASSDPGQGHEKLFF

abundance: NA
d_gene: TRBD1
j_gene: TRBJ1-4
v_gene: TRBV5-6
len: 17
CDR3nt: TGTGCCAGCAGCATCCGGGACAGAGCCATAGCCCATGAAAAACTGTTTTTT
CDR3aa: CASSIRDRAIAHEKLFF

abundance: NA
d_gene: TRBD1
j_gene: TRBJ2-7
v_gene: TRBV5-1
len: 14
CDR3nt: TGCGCCAGCAGCCACAGGGGAGTAATAGACGAGCAGTACTTC
CDR3aa: CASSHRGVIDEQYF

abundance: few
d_gene: TRBD1
j_gene: TRBJ1-1
v_gene: TRBV10-1
len: 13
CDR3nt: TGCGCCAGCAGCGGGACAGCGAACACTGAAGCTTTCTTT
CDR3aa: CASSGTANTEAFF

abundance: NA
d_gene: NA
j_gene: TRBJ2-4
v_gene: TRBV5-4
len: 16
CDR3nt: TGTGCCAGCAGCTTTGGGGGCGGCGGGAGCAGGGGCATTCAGTACTTC
CDR3aa: CASSFGGGGSRGIQYF

abundance: NA
d_gene: NA
j_gene: TRBJ2-2
v_gene: TRBV9
len: 15
CDR3nt: TGTGCCAGCAGCGTAGGACTAGTGAACACCGGGGAGCTGTTTTTT
CDR3aa: CASSVGLVNTGELFF

abundance: NA
d_gene: TRBD2
j_gene: TRBJ2-7
v_gene: TRBV6-5
len: 15
CDR3nt: TGTGCCAGCAGTCCACTTGGGTCTAGCGGGTACGAGCAGTACTTC
CDR3aa: CASSPLGSSGYEQYF

abundance: NA
d_gene: TRBD2
j_gene: TRBJ2-2
v_gene: TRBV28
len: 15
CDR3nt: TGTGCCAGCAGTGGACTAGCGGGGGGGATCGGGGAGCTGTTTTTT
CDR3aa: CASSGLAGGIGELFF

abundance: NA
d_gene: NA
j_gene: TRBJ1-3
v_gene: TRBV11-2
len: 16
CDR3nt: TGTGCCAGCAGCGGACGCGGGGGGGACTCTGGAAACACCATATATTTT
CDR3aa: CASSGRGGDSGNTIYF

abundance: NA
d_gene: TRBD1
j_gene: TRBJ2-7
v_gene: TRBV10-1
len: 14
CDR3nt: TGCGCCAGCAGTGGCGACAGGGGCTCCTACGAGCAGTACTTC
CDR3aa: CASSGDRGSYEQYF

abundance: NA
d_gene: TRBD2
j_gene: TRBJ2-1
v_gene: TRBV2
len: 15
CDR3nt: TGTGCCAGCAGTAATAGCGGGTCCCCCCTAAATGAGCAGTTCTTC
CDR3aa: CASSNSGSPLNEQFF

abundance: once
d_gene: NA
j_gene: TRBJ2-7
v_gene: TRBV5-5
len: 14
CDR3nt: TGTGCCAGCAGCTTGGCTTTACTCTCCTACGAGCAGTACTTC
CDR3aa: CASSLALLSYEQYF

abundance: NA
d_gene: NA
j_gene: TRBJ1-3
v_gene: TRBV28
len: 13
CDR3nt: TGTGCCAGCAGCCGCCTGTGGGGCGACACCATATATTTT
CDR3aa: CASSRLWGDTIYF

abundance: NA
d_gene: TRBD2
j_gene: TRBJ2-3
v_gene: TRBV11-2
len: 15
CDR3nt: TGTGCCAGCAGAACGGGGCGGGGGGGCACAGATACGCAGTATTTT
CDR3aa: CASRTGRGGTDTQYF

abundance: NA
d_gene: NA
j_gene: TRBJ1-5
v_gene: TRBV10-2
len: 14
CDR3nt: TGCGCCAGCAGCCAGACAGCGAGCAATCAGCCCCAGCATTTT
CDR3aa: CASSQTASNQPQHF

abundance: few
d_gene: NA
j_gene: TRBJ1-2
v_gene: TRBV7-2
len: 14
CDR3nt: TGTGCCAGCACCTACGCCCGCCAGGCCTATGGCTACACCTTC
CDR3aa: CASTYARQAYGYTF

abundance: few
d_gene: NA
j_gene: TRBJ1-6
v_gene: TRBV14
len: 17
CDR3nt: TGTGCCAGCAGCCAAGAAGGGGCAGGTTCTTATAATTCACCCCTCCACTTT
CDR3aa: CASSQEGAGSYNSPLHF

abundance: NA
d_gene: NA
j_gene: TRBJ1-2
v_gene: TRBV7-9
len: 12
CDR3nt: TGTGCCAGCAGCTTCAGGGATGTTGGCTACACCTTC
CDR3aa: CASSFRDVGYTF

abundance: NA
d_gene: TRBD1
j_gene: TRBJ2-7
v_gene: TRBV13
len: 15
CDR3nt: TGTGCCAGCAGCTTTGGGGACAGGGGGGGGGACGAGCAGTACTTC
CDR3aa: CASSFGDRGGDEQYF

abundance: NA
d_gene: TRBD1
j_gene: TRBJ2-1
v_gene: TRBV6-4
len: 15
CDR3nt: TGTGCCAGCAGTGCTGACAGGGGACCCTACAATGAGCAGTTCTTC
CDR3aa: CASSADRGPYNEQFF

abundance: NA
d_gene: TRBD1
j_gene: TRBJ1-5
v_gene: TRBV27
len: 15
CDR3nt: TGTGCCAGCAGACCCGGGACAGAGGTTCGGCAGCCCCAGCATTTT
CDR3aa: CASRPGTEVRQPQHF

abundance: NA
d_gene: NA
j_gene: TRBJ1-1
v_gene: TRBV27
len: 12
CDR3nt: TGTGCCAGCAGTTTCCAGGGCGGTAAAGCTTTCTTT
CDR3aa: CASSFQGGKAFF

abundance: NA
d_gene: NA
j_gene: TRBJ1-6
v_gene: TRBV5-6
len: 15
CDR3nt: TGTGCCAGCAGCCATCGGACAGTACGTAATTCACCCCTCCACTTT
CDR3aa: CASSHRTVRNSPLHF

abundance: NA
d_gene: TRBD2
j_gene: TRBJ2-3
v_gene: TRBV30
len: 15
CDR3nt: TGTGCCTGGAGTGTACTAGCGGGTAGCACAGATACGCAGTATTTT
CDR3aa: CAWSVLAGSTDTQYF

abundance: few
d_gene: NA
j_gene: TRBJ2-1
v_gene: TRBV7-9
len: 13
CDR3nt: TGTGCCAGTACGACAGACAACTACAATGAGCAGTTCTTC
CDR3aa: CASTTDNYNEQFF

abundance: NA
d_gene: TRBD1
j_gene: TRBJ1-2
v_gene: TRBV6-5
len: 14
CDR3nt: TGTGCCAGCAGGCTCTTACTGGGACAGAAGGGCTACACCTTC
CDR3aa: CASRLLLGQKGYTF

abundance: NA
d_gene: TRBD1
j_gene: TRBJ2-7
v_gene: TRBV9
len: 14
CDR3nt: TGTGCCAGCAGCTCCCAGGGGGAAGGCTACGAGCAGTACTTC
CDR3aa: CASSSQGEGYEQYF

abundance: NA
d_gene: NA
j_gene: TRBJ2-7
v_gene: TRBV14
len: 17
CDR3nt: TGTGCCAGCAGCCAAGACCTTTCTCCCGGGTACTCCTACGAGCAGTACTTC
CDR3aa: CASSQDLSPGYSYEQYF

abundance: few
d_gene: NA
j_gene: TRBJ1-6
v_gene: TRBV15
len: 13
CDR3nt: TGTGCCACCAGCAGAGATAGCAATTCACCCCTCCACTTT
CDR3aa: CATSRDSNSPLHF

abundance: NA
d_gene: TRBD1
j_gene: TRBJ2-7
v_gene: TRBV6-1
len: 13
CDR3nt: TGTGCCAGCGATGGACAGGCAACCTACGAGCAGTACTTC
CDR3aa: CASDGQATYEQYF

abundance: NA
d_gene: TRBD2
j_gene: TRBJ2-1
v_gene: TRBV4-2
len: 15
CDR3nt: TGTGCCAGCAGCCAAGGGGAGGGGTCCTACAATGAGCAGTTCTTC
CDR3aa: CASSQGEGSYNEQFF

abundance: few
d_gene: NA
j_gene: TRBJ2-7
v_gene: TRBV21-1
len: 17
CDR3nt: TGTGCCAGCAGCAAAAGTCCCGCAGGCTCGCGTCCCTACGAGCAGTACTTC
CDR3aa: CASSKSPAGSRPYEQYF

abundance: once
d_gene: TRBD1
j_gene: TRBJ1-2
v_gene: TRBV6-1
len: 14
CDR3nt: TGTGCCAGCACGCCCGGACAGGGGAGCTATGGCTACACCTTC
CDR3aa: CASTPGQGSYGYTF

abundance: NA
d_gene: TRBD1
j_gene: TRBJ1-6
v_gene: TRBV18
len: 15
CDR3nt: TGTGCCAGCTCACCATACCAGGGACAGAATTCACCCCTCCACTTT
CDR3aa: CASSPYQGQNSPLHF

abundance: NA
d_gene: TRBD2
j_gene: TRBJ2-1
v_gene: TRBV7-9
len: 15
CDR3nt: TGTGCCAGCAGCTTAGTTGGACTAGCGGCGGATGAGCAGTTCTTC
CDR3aa: CASSLVGLAADEQFF

abundance: NA
d_gene: NA
j_gene: TRBJ1-6
v_gene: TRBV6-5
len: 14
CDR3nt: TGTGCCAGCAGTTACTCGAGGGAGACGCCACCCCTCCACTTT
CDR3aa: CASSYSRETPPLHF

abundance: NA
d_gene: NA
j_gene: TRBJ2-3
v_gene: TRBV7-2
len: 13
CDR3nt: TGTGCCAGCAGCCCTGCGATAATTGATACGCAGTATTTT
CDR3aa: CASSPAIIDTQYF

abundance: few
d_gene: TRBD1
j_gene: TRBJ1-2
v_gene: TRBV6-5
len: 14
CDR3nt: TGTGCCAGCAGTGGGACAGGGGGGATCTATGGCTACACCTTC
CDR3aa: CASSGTGGIYGYTF

abundance: NA
d_gene: NA
j_gene: TRBJ2-2
v_gene: TRBV5-1
len: 16
CDR3nt: TGCGCCAGCAGCTTGGAAACGGGACTTAACACCGGGGAGCTGTTTTTT
CDR3aa: CASSLETGLNTGELFF

abundance: NA
d_gene: TRBD1
j_gene: TRBJ2-7
v_gene: TRBV23-1
len: 15
CDR3nt: TGCGCCAGCAGTCGACCGACAGGGGCCCTCTACGAGCAGTACTTC
CDR3aa: CASSRPTGALYEQYF

abundance: NA
d_gene: TRBD1
j_gene: TRBJ1-3
v_gene: TRBV30
len: 16
CDR3nt: TGTGCCTGGAGTGGGGGACAGCTATCCTCTGGAAGCACCATATATTTT
CDR3aa: CAWSGGQLSSGSTIYF

abundance: NA
d_gene: TRBD2
j_gene: TRBJ2-4
v_gene: TRBV11-2
len: 18
CDR3nt: TGTGCCAGCAGCCCTACTAGCGGGGGGGTCCTAGCCAAAAACATTCAGTACTTC
CDR3aa: CASSPTSGGVLAKNIQYF

abundance: once
d_gene: NA
j_gene: TRBJ2-5
v_gene: TRBV4-1
len: 13
CDR3nt: TGCGCCAGCAGTTTAGGGGCACCGGAGACCCAGTACTTC
CDR3aa: CASSLGAPETQYF

abundance: NA
d_gene: TRBD1
j_gene: TRBJ2-5
v_gene: TRBV5-5
len: 14
CDR3nt: TGTGCCAGCAGCCAAAGACAGGGTCAAGAGACCCAGTACTTC
CDR3aa: CASSQRQGQETQYF

abundance: once
d_gene: TRBD1
j_gene: TRBJ2-1
v_gene: TRBV29-1
len: 15
CDR3nt: TGCAGCGTCGGGATACACAGGGGTTGGAACAATGAGCAGTTCTTC
CDR3aa: CSVGIHRGWNNEQFF

abundance: NA
d_gene: NA
j_gene: TRBJ2-7
v_gene: TRBV6-5
len: 11
CDR3nt: TGTGCCAGCAGTCAGGGGCCCGAGCAGTACTTC
CDR3aa: CASSQGPEQYF

abundance: NA
d_gene: TRBD1
j_gene: TRBJ1-3
v_gene: TRBV5-1
len: 13
CDR3nt: TGCGCCAGCAGGCCGGGACAGGGAAACACCATATATTTT
CDR3aa: CASRPGQGNTIYF

abundance: NA
d_gene: TRBD1
j_gene: TRBJ1-5
v_gene: TRBV5-1
len: 15
CDR3nt: TGCGCCAGCAGCATTGGACAGGGTGGCAATCAGCCCCAGCATTTT
CDR3aa: CASSIGQGGNQPQHF